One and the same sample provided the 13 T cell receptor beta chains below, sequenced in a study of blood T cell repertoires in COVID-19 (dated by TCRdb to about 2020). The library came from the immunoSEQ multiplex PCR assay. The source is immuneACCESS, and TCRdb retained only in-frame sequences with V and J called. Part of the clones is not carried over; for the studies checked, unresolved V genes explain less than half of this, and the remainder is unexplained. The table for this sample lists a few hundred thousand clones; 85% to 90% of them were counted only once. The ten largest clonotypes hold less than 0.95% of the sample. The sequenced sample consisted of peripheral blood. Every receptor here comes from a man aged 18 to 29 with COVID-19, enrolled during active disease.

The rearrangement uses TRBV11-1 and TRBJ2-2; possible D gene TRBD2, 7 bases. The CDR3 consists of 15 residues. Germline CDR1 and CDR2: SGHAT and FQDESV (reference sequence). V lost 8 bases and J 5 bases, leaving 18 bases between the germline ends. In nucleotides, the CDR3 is TGTGCCAGCTCAACTCGGCGGGGGCAAACCGGGGAGCTGTTTTTT. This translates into CASSTRRGQTGELFF.

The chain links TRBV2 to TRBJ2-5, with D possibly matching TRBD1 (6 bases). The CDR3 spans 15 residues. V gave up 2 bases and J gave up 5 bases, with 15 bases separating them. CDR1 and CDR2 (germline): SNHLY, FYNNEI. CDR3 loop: CASSETGQKAETQYF. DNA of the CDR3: TGTGCCAGCAGTGAAACGGGACAAAAAGCGGAGACCCAGTACTTC.

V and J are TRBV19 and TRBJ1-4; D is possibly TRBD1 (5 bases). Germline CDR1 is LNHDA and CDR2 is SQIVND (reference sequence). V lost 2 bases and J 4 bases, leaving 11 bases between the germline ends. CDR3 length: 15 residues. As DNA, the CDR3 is TGTGCCAGTAGTATATGGGGCGGGGATAATGAAAAACTGTTTTTT. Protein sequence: CASSIWGGDNEKLFF.

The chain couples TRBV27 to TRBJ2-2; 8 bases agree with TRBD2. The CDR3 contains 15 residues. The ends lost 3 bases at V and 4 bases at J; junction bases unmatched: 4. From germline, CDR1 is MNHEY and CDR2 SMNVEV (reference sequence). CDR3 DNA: TGTGCCAGCAGTTTTTTAGCGGGGCCCACCGGGGAGCTGTTTTTT. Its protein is CASSFLAGPTGELFF.

CDR3 nucleotide sequence: TGTGCCAGTAGCGTACAGGTGATGAATTCACCCCTCCACTTT. Encoded protein: CASSVQVMNSPLHF. The rearrangement links TRBV19 to TRBJ1-6; D is possibly TRBD1 (5 bases). The CDR3 spans 14 residues. CDR1 and CDR2 from the germline V gene are LNHDA and SQIVND (reference sequence). V gave up 6 bases and J gave up 7 bases, with 13 bases separating them.

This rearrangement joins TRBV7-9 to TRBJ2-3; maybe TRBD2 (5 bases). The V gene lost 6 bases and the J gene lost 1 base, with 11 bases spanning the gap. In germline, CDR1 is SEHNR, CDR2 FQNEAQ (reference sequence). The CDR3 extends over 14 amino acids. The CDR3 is CASSRELGTDTQYF. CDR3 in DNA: TGTGCCAGCAGTAGGGAACTAGGCACAGATACGCAGTATTTT.

CDR3 sequence: CASSTTVTYEQYF. For the CDR3, the DNA is TGTGCCAGTAGTACGACAGTGACCTACGAGCAGTACTTC. The V call is TRBV19, the J call TRBJ2-7, with D possibly being TRBD1 (5 bases). The V and J ends lost 4 bases and 2 bases respectively, with 9 bases between them. Germline V gene sequence: CDR1 LNHDA, CDR2 SQIVND (reference sequence). The CDR3 loop spans 13 amino acids.

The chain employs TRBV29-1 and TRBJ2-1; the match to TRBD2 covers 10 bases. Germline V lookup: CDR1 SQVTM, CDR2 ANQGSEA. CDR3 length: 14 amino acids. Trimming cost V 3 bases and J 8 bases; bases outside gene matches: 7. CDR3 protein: CSVDPSGSTDEQFF. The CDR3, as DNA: TGCAGCGTTGATCCTAGCGGGAGCACCGATGAGCAGTTCTTC.

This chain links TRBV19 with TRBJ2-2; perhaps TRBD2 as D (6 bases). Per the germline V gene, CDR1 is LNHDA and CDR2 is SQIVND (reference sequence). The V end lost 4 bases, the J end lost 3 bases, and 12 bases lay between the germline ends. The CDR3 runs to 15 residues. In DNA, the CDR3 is TGTGCCAGTAGTAGGAGCGGGTCGGACACCGGGGAGCTGTTTTTT. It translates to CASSRSGSDTGELFF.

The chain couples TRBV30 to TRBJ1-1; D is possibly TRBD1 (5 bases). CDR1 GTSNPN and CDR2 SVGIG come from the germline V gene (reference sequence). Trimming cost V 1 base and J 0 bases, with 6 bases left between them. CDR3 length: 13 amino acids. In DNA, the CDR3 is TGTGCCTGGAGTGCACAGGTGAACACTGAAGCTTTCTTT. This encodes CAWSAQVNTEAFF.

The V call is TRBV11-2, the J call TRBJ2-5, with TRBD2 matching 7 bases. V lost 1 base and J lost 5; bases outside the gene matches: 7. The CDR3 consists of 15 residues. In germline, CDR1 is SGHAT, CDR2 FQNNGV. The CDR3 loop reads CASSLVSGMGETQYF. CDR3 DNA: TGTGCCAGCAGCTTAGTCAGCGGGATGGGGGAGACCCAGTACTTC.

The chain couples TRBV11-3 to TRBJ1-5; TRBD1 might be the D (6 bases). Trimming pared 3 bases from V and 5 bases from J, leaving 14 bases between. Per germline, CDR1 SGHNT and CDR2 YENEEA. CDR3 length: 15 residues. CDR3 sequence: CASSLDGGAHQPQHF. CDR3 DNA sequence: TGTGCCAGCAGCTTGGACGGGGGGGCGCATCAGCCCCAGCATTTT. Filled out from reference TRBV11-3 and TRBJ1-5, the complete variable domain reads EAGVVQSPRYKIIEKKQPVAFWCNPISGHNTLYWYLQNLGQGPELLIRYENEEAVDDSQLPKDRFSAERLKGVDSTLKIQPAELGDSAVYLCASSLDGGAHQPQHFGDGTRLSIL.

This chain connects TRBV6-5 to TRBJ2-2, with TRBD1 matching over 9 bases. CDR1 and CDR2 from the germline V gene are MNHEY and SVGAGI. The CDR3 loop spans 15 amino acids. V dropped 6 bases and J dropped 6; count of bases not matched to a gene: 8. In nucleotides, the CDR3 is TGTGCCAGCAGCCACAGGGGGCAAAGGGCCGGGGAGCTGTTTTTT. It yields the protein CASSHRGQRAGELFF.